This passage covers 10 T cell receptor beta chains from one sample sequenced in a study of T cell clonality in common variable immunodeficiency. The method was immunoSEQ multiplex PCR; TCRdb's version includes in-frame clones alone and lacks a portion of them. The sample contains approximately 34,000 clones, none of them singletons. The material sequenced was peripheral blood mononuclear cells. The receptor set was obtained from a person aged 18-70 years in good health.

This clone was seen at least ten times. Sequencing ends 3 residues short of the CDR3 end; the germline J gene provides the rest. This rearrangement joins TRBV11-1 to TRBJ2-5, with 8 nucleotides matching TRBD1. This CDR3 has 14 amino acids. From germline, CDR1 is SGHAT and CDR2 FQDESV (reference sequence). Germline trimming cut 4 bases from V and 5 bases from J; bases unmatched to any gene: 6. The CDR3 protein is CASSSTGGRETQYF. Partial CDR3 DNA: TGTGCCAGCAGCTCCACAGGGGGTAGGGAGACC.

This clone was seen at least ten times. The CDR3 end is not reached by the read, which stops 3 residues before it; the germline J gene fills it in. The chain is built from TRBV14 and TRBJ2-1, with TRBD2 identical over 12 bases. Germline values: CDR1 SGHDN, CDR2 FVKESK. The CDR3 has 15 amino acids. J gave up 8 bases and V 4 bases, and 6 bases lay outside the gene matches. The CDR3 reads CASSLTSGRMHEQFF. The sequenced part of the CDR3 DNA is TGTGCCAGCAGCCTGACTAGCGGGAGAATGCATGAG.

This clone was found many times. The read is 3 residues too short to cover the CDR3 end, so that end is filled in from the germline J gene. The chain joins TRBV30 to TRBJ1-5; unclear D gene. CDR1 and CDR2 from the germline V gene are GTSNPN and SVGIG (reference sequence). The CDR3 sequence is 14 residues long. V was cut by 3 bases and J by 1 base, with 10 bases left in between. This chain's CDR3 is CAWSGASSNQPQHF. The DNA read from the CDR3 is TGTGCCTGGAGCGGAGCGAGCAGCAATCAGCCC.

The sample holds a few counts of this clone. Coverage ceases 3 residues before the CDR3 finishes, and the germline J gene fills in the end. The chain combines TRBV20-1 with TRBJ1-4; 10 bases are shared with TRBD1. From germline, CDR1 is DFQATT and CDR2 SNEGSKA (reference sequence). The V segment lost 1 base and the J segment 4 bases; nucleotides outside the gene matches: 0. The CDR3 consists of 14 residues. CDR3 bases read: TGCAGTGCTAGAGGGACAGGGGGTAATGAAAAA. Translating it yields CSARGTGGNEK. The full CDR3 protein is CSARGTGGNEKLFF.

Many counts were recorded for this clone. Read data end 3 residues before the CDR3 end; the end is taken from the germline J gene. V gene TRBV5-1 combines with J gene TRBJ2-7, with TRBD1 matching over 8 bases. Germline trimming cut 0 bases from V and 5 bases from J; bases unmatched to any gene: 10. Germline loops: CDR1 SGHRS, CDR2 YFSETQ. This CDR3 spans 16 amino acids. The sequenced CDR3 bases are TGCGCCAGCAGCTTGGGGTTCCCGGACAGGGTAAACGAG. It encodes CASSLGFPDRVNE. The entire CDR3 reads CASSLGFPDRVNEQYF.

This clone was detected many times. The read ends 3 residues before the CDR3 terminus; that terminus is restored from the germline J gene. The chain links TRBV20-1 to TRBJ1-4, with D possibly matching TRBD1 (5 bases). CDR3 length equals 15 residues. CDR1 and CDR2 from the germline V gene are DFQATT and SNEGSKA (reference sequence). The V end lost 3 bases, the J end lost 6 bases, and 17 bases lay between the germline ends. The CDR3 protein is CSASGDSQYDEKLFF. The sequenced part of the CDR3 DNA is TGCAGTGCTAGTGGTGACAGCCAGTACGATGAAAAA.

This clone came up many times. The CDR3 here is CSASGTRDYEQYF. Incomplete CDR3 DNA: TGCAGTGCTAGTGGGACTCGGGACTACGAG. The chain recombines TRBV20-1 with TRBJ2-7; maybe TRBD2 (6 bases). The DNA ends 3 residues before the CDR3 does, and the rest of the CDR3 is filled in from the germline J gene. V was trimmed by 3 bases and J by 3 bases, leaving 12 bases between them. This CDR3 is built from 13 residues. CDR1 is DFQATT and CDR2 is SNEGSKA in the germline V gene (reference sequence).

The table lists this clone with many counts. Coverage ceases 3 residues before the CDR3 finishes, and the germline J gene fills in the end. The chain uses TRBV20-1 and TRBJ2-1; 7 nucleotides align to TRBD1. Germline lookup yields CDR1 DFQATT and CDR2 SNEGSKA (reference sequence). This CDR3 is built from 14 residues. With V trimmed by 3 bases and J by 6 bases, 8 bases remained unmatched. CDR3 DNA (partial): TGCAGTGCTAGTCCCCCCGGGACAGTCAATGAG. It translates to CSASPPGTVNE. The whole CDR3 reads CSASPPGTVNEQFF.

This clone was recorded at least ten times. The read is 3 residues too short to cover the CDR3 end, so that end is filled in from the germline J gene. The rearrangement uses TRBV19 and TRBJ1-5, with D unresolved. Trimming pared 2 bases from V and 4 bases from J, leaving 9 bases between. The V gene's germline CDR1 is LNHDA and CDR2 SQIVND (reference sequence). There are 14 residues in the CDR3. The CDR3 protein is CASSILTANQPQHF. CDR3 bases read: TGTGCCAGTAGTATACTTACAGCAAATCAGCCC.

This clone came up many times. The CDR3 end lies 3 residues beyond the end of the read and is filled in from the germline J gene. The chain joins TRBV20-1 to TRBJ2-7, with D tentatively TRBD1 (5 bases). The germline gives CDR1 DFQATT, CDR2 SNEGSKA (reference sequence). The V and J ends lost 6 bases and 6 bases respectively, with 21 bases between them. The CDR3 loop spans 14 amino acids. CDR3 DNA, as far as it was read: TGCAGTGCATTGAATTCGCCATGGGGCGCCGAG. Translation gives CSALNSPWGAE. The whole CDR3 protein reads CSALNSPWGAEQYF.